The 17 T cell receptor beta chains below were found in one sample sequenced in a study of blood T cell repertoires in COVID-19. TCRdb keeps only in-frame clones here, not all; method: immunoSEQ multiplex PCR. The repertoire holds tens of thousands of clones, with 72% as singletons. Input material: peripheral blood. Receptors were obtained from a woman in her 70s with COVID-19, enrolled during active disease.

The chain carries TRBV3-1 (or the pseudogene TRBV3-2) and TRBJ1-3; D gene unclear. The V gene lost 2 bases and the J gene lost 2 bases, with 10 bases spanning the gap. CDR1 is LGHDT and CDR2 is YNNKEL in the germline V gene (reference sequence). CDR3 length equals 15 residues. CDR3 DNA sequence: TGTGCCAGCAGCCAATTGTCCGTAGCTGGAAACACCATATATTTT. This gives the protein CASSQLSVAGNTIYF.

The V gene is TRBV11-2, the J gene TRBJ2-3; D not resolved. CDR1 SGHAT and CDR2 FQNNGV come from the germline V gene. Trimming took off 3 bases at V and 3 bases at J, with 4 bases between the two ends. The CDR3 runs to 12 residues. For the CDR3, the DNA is TGTGCCAGCAGCTTTCAAACAGATACGCAGTATTTT. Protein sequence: CASSFQTDTQYF.

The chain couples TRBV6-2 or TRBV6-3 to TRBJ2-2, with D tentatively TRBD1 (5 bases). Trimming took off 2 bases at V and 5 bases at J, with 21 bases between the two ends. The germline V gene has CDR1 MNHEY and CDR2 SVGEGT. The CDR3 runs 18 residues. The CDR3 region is CASSYDRKIPRRTGELFF. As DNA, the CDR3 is TGTGCCAGCAGTTACGACAGAAAGATTCCTCGGCGGACCGGGGAGCTGTTTTTT.

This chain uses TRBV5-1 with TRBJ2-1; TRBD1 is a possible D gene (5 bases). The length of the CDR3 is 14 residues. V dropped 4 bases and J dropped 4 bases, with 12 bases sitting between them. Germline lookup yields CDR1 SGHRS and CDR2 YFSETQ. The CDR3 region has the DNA TGCGCCAGCAGCCGTGGGCAGGGTTACAATGAGCAGTTCTTC. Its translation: CASSRGQGYNEQFF.

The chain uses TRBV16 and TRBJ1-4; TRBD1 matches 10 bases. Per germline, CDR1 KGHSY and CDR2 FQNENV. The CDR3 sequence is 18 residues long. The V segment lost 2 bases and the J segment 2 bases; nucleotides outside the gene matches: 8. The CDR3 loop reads CASSQLGQGGKTNEKLFF. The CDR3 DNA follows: TGTGCCAGCAGCCAACTTGGACAGGGGGGAAAGACTAATGAAAAACTGTTTTTT.

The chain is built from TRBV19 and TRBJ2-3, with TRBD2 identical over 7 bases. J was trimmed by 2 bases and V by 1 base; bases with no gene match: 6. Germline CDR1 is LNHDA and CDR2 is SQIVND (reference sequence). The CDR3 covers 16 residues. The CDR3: CASSIAAAGTTDTQYF. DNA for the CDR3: TGTGCCAGTAGTATAGCGGCAGCGGGGACCACAGATACGCAGTATTTT. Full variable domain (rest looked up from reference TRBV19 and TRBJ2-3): DGGITQSPKYLFRKEGQNVTLSCEQNLNHDAMYWYRQDPGQGLRLIYYSQIVNDFQKGDIAEGYSVSREKKESFPLTVTSAQKNPTAFYLCASSIAAAGTTDTQYFGPGTRLTVL.

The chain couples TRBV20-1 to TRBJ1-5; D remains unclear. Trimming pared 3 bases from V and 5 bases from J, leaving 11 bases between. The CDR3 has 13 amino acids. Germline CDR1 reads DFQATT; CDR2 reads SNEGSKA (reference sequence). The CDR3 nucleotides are TGCAGTGCTAGTGGGTCCGCAGATCAGCCCCAGCATTTT. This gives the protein CSASGSADQPQHF.

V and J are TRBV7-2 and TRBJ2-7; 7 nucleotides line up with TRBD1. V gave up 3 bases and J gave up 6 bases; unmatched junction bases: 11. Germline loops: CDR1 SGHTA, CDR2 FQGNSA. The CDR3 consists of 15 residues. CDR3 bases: TGTGCCAGCAGCTTTGAAGGGACAGTAAAAGCCGAGCAGTACTTC. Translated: CASSFEGTVKAEQYF.

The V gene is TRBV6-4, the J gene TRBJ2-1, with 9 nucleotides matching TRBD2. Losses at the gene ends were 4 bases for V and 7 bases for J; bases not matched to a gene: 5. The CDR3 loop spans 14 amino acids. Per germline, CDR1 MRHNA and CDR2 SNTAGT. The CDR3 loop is CASSGTTSGNEQFF. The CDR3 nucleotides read TGTGCCAGCAGTGGGACTACTAGCGGGAATGAGCAGTTCTTC.

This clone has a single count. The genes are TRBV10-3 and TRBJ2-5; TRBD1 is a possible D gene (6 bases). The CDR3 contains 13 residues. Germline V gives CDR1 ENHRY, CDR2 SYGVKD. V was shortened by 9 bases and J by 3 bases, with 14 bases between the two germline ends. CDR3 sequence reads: CAILPDSEETQYF. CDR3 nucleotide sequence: TGTGCCATTCTCCCGGACAGCGAAGAGACCCAGTACTTC.

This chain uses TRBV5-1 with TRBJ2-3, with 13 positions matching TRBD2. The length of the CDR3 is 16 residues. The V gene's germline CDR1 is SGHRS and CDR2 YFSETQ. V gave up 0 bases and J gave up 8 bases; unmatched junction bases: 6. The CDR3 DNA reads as TGCGCCAGCAGCTTGGGACTAGCGGGAGGTAGGGGTACGCAGTATTTT. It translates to CASSLGLAGGRGTQYF.

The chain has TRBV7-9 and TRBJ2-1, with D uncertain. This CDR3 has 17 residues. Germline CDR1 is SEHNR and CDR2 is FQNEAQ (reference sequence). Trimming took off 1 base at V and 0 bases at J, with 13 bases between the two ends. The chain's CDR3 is CASSLGLGGNSYNEQFF. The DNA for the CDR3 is TGTGCCAGCAGCTTAGGCCTCGGCGGAAACTCCTACAATGAGCAGTTCTTC.

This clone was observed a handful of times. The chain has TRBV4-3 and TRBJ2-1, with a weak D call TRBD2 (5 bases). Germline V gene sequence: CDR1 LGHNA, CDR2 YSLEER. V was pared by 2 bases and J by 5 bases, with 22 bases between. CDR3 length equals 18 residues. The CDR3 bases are TGCGCCAGCAGCCAAAGGGTTCCCGGAGGTAGCGCCGACAATGAGCAGTTCTTC. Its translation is CASSQRVPGGSADNEQFF.

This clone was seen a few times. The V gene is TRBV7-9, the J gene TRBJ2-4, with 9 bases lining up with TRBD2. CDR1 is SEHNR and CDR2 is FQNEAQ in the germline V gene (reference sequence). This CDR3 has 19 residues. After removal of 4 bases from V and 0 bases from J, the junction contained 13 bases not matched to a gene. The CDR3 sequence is CASSSPEGGRGEAKNIQYF. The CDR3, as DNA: TGTGCCAGCAGCTCGCCCGAGGGCGGGAGGGGTGAAGCCAAAAACATTCAGTACTTC.

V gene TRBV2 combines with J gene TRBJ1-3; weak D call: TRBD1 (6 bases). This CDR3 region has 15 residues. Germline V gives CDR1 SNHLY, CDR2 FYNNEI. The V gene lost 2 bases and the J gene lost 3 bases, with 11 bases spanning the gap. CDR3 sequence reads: CASSERGGFGNTIYF. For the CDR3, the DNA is TGTGCCAGCAGTGAAAGGGGGGGATTTGGAAACACCATATATTTT. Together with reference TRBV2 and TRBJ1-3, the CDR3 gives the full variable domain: EPEVTQTPSHQVTQMGQEVILRCVPISNHLYFYWYRQILGQKVEFLVSFYNNEISEKSEIFDDQFSVERPDGSNFTLKIRSTKLEDSAMYFCASSERGGFGNTIYFGEGSWLTVV.

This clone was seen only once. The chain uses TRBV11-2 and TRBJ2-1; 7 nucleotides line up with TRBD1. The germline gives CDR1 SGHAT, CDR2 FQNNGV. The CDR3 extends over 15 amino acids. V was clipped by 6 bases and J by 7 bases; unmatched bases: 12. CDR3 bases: TGTGCCAGCAGTATAAGGGACAGCTTATCAAATGAGCAGTTCTTC. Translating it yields CASSIRDSLSNEQFF.

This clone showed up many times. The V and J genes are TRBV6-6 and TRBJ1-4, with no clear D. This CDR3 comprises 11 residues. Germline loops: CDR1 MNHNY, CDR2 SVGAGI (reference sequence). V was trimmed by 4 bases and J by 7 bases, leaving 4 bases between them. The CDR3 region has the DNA TGTGCCAGCAGTTCTACTGAAAAACTGTTTTTT. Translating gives CASSSTEKLFF.